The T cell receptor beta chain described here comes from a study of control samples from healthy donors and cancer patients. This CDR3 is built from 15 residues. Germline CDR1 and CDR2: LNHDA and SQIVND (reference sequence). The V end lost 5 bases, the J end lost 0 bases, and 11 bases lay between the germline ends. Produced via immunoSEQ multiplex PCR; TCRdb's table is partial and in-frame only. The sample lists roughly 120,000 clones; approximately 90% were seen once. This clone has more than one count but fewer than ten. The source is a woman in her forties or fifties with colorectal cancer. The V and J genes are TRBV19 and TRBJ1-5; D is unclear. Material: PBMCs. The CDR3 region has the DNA TGTGCCAGTAGTGTCTTGAGCCATAGCAATCAGCCCCAGCATTTT. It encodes CASSVLSHSNQPQHF.